A single sample gave rise to the 32 T cell receptor beta chains below, sequenced in a study of response to subunit inactivated influenza vaccine (dated by TCRdb to 2016 to 2018). The receptor library was made with RT-PCR. TCRdb shows the sequencer as Illumina HiSeq 2500. TCRdb reworked the public reads: Q25 trimming with fastp, MiXCR clone assembly, productive beta chains retained. Rows are unified per CDR3 protein, each entry keeping the most common DNA and genes. This sample is represented by around 570,000 distinct CDR3 sequences; about 10% of them were singletons. The ten largest make up about 11% of the sample. Separately, the same data were catalogued under a study of T cells expressing NK-cell markers. The second study's paper adds: 5'RACE template switching, by which a universal primer site and unique molecular identifiers were added, was used to make TCR beta cDNA libraries.

Material: PBMCs from blood, obtained on the day of vaccination. The origin of the receptors is a man aged 45-65 years who received an inactivated influenza vaccine. Donor details come from another sample of the same person, matched by shared clones.

This clonotype has only a few counts. The rearrangement joins TRBV20-1 to TRBJ1-2, with D perhaps TRBD1 (5 bases). The ends were cut back, 8 bases at V and 4 bases at J, with 14 bases in the middle. The CDR3 spans 12 residues. Germline V gene sequence: CDR1 DFQATT, CDR2 SNEGSKA (reference sequence). Here the CDR3 reads CSTGADSYGYTF. As DNA, the CDR3 is TGCAGTACTGGGGCTGACAGCTATGGCTACACCTTC.

This clonotype was counted between two and nine times. The chain couples TRBV10-3 to TRBJ2-1; 9 positions agree with TRBD2. The CDR3 loop spans 15 amino acids. Germline CDR1 is ENHRY and CDR2 is SYGVKD. Trimming cost V 7 bases and J 9 bases; bases outside gene matches: 13. This chain's CDR3 is CAINLSGLAGGEQFF. CDR3 DNA sequence: TGTGCCATCAACTTGTCGGGACTAGCCGGCGGTGAGCAGTTCTTC.

The chain links TRBV10-3 to TRBJ2-7; D might be TRBD1 or TRBD2, each matching 5 bases. The V gene lost 9 bases and the J gene lost 2 bases, with 11 bases spanning the gap. This CDR3 spans 12 amino acids. The germline V gene has CDR1 ENHRY and CDR2 SYGVKD. CDR3 in DNA: TGTGCCATTGGGACGGATACCTACGAGCAGTACTTC. Its protein product is CAIGTDTYEQYF.

This clonotype was picked up a small number of times. The J gene is TRBJ2-3, the V gene TRBV20-1; TRBD2 aligns across 11 bases. J gave up 6 bases and V 5 bases, and 10 bases lay outside the gene matches. Germline V gives CDR1 DFQATT, CDR2 SNEGSKA (reference sequence). The CDR3 totals 15 residues. This chain's CDR3 is CSALAGGIWTDTQYF. In DNA form, the CDR3 reads TGCAGTGCTCTAGCGGGGGGAATCTGGACGGATACGCAGTATTTT.

This clonotype was recorded at least ten times. The V and J genes are TRBV6-1 and TRBJ1-2; no clear D gene. The CDR3 length is 12 residues. V lost 3 bases and J lost 8, with 10 bases in between. Germline values: CDR1 MNHNS, CDR2 SASEGT. CDR3 nucleotide sequence: TGTGCCAGCAGTGAGCAGGTTGGAGGCTACACCTTC. This sequence encodes CASSEQVGGYTF.

CDR3 sequence (DNA): TGCAGTGCTAGTTATACCAACACTGAAGCTTTCTTT. It is translated as CSASYTNTEAFF. This chain connects TRBV20-1 to TRBJ1-1; D unresolved. CDR1 is DFQATT, CDR2 SNEGSKA, per germline (reference sequence). Deletions cut 3 bases from V and 2 bases from J, with 7 bases between. CDR3 size: 12 residues.

This clonotype was counted only a few times. Germline is not matched at one junction end, which may reflect a read error. The CDR3 bases are TGTGCCAGCAGTCCCTCCGGGACACTCGGTATCTTC. Encoded protein: CASSPSGTLGIF. The V gene is TRBV12-3 or TRBV12-4, the J gene TRBJ1-2, with D possibly matching TRBD1 (6 bases). There are 12 residues in the CDR3.

The chain has TRBV7-2 and TRBJ2-1, with D possibly being TRBD1 (6 bases). Germline V gene sequence: CDR1 SGHTA, CDR2 FQGNSA. This CDR3 spans 16 amino acids. Trimming cost V 5 bases and J 0 bases, with 14 bases left between them. CDR3 in amino acids: CASSPRGGVSYNEQFF. The CDR3 DNA follows: TGTGCCAGCAGCCCTAGAGGGGGAGTCTCCTACAATGAGCAGTTCTTC.

The gene calls are TRBV5-6 and TRBJ1-1; 7 positions agree with TRBD1. Germline trimming cut 5 bases from V and 4 bases from J; bases unmatched to any gene: 8. Per germline, CDR1 SGHDT and CDR2 YYEEEE. The CDR3 extends over 14 amino acids. CDR3 residues: CASRDTGEGTEAFF. DNA of the CDR3: TGTGCCAGCAGAGATACAGGGGAAGGCACTGAAGCTTTCTTT.

At least ten counts were recorded for this clonotype. The chain joins TRBV12-3 or TRBV12-4 to TRBJ2-1; D ambiguous. There are 12 residues in the CDR3. V was trimmed by 6 bases and J by 6 bases, leaving 9 bases between them. Here the CDR3 DNA reads TGTGCCAGCAGGGTCACCGTCAATGAGCAGTTCTTC. Its translation: CASRVTVNEQFF.

There are a few counts of this clonotype. The chain employs TRBV6-5 and TRBJ2-7; tentatively, D is TRBD1 or TRBD2 (6 bases each). Germline V gene data show CDR1 as MNHEY and CDR2 as SVGAGI. CDR3 length: 15 residues. V dropped 2 bases and J dropped 2 bases, with 13 bases sitting between them. The CDR3 nucleotides read TGTGCCAGCAGTTACAAAGAGGGGGGCCCCTACGAGCAGTACTTC. Protein product: CASSYKEGGPYEQYF.

This clonotype was seen only a few times. The rearrangement uses TRBV20-1 and TRBJ2-7; D uncertain. The CDR3 contains 11 residues. Trimming shortened V by 1 base and J by 3 bases, and 4 bases separated the two germline ends. Germline CDR1 is DFQATT and CDR2 is SNEGSKA (reference sequence). The CDR3: CSARGDYEQYF. The DNA for the CDR3 is TGCAGTGCTAGAGGGGACTACGAGCAGTACTTC.

This chain connects TRBV20-1 to TRBJ2-3; TRBD2 agrees at 9 bases. The V and J ends lost 4 bases and 8 bases, in that order; junction bases with no gene match: 7. This CDR3 has 13 amino acids. Germline lookup yields CDR1 DFQATT and CDR2 SNEGSKA (reference sequence). The CDR3 sequence is CSAISGGEGTQYF. The CDR3 region has the DNA TGCAGTGCTATTAGCGGGGGCGAGGGTACGCAGTATTTT.

The genes are TRBV7-2 and TRBJ1-1, with D perhaps TRBD1 (6 bases). Germline V lookup: CDR1 SGHTA, CDR2 FQGNSA. Trimming removed 5 bases from V and 7 bases from J, with 17 bases in between. The CDR3 is made up of 14 amino acids. CDR3 DNA: TGTGCCAGCAGCCTGGGCGGGACACGGAATGAAGCTTTCTTT. It specifies CASSLGGTRNEAFF.

This clonotype was counted at least ten times. CDR3 sequence (DNA): TGCAGCGTTGGTAACACCGGGGAGCTGTTTTTT. Its protein is CSVGNTGELFF. V gene TRBV29-1 combines with J gene TRBJ2-2; unclear D gene. The CDR3 contains 11 residues. CDR1 and CDR2 (germline): SQVTM, ANQGSEA. Trimming pared 4 bases from V and 2 bases from J, leaving 2 bases between.

This clonotype occurred a few times. The chain carries TRBV27 and TRBJ2-3; no firm D call. The ends were cut back, 2 bases at V and 2 bases at J, with 8 bases in the middle. CDR1 is MNHEY, CDR2 SMNVEV, per germline (reference sequence). CDR3 length: 14 amino acids. Written as DNA, the CDR3 is TGTGCCAGCAGTTTAAGGTCCTACACAGATACGCAGTATTTT. It codes for CASSLRSYTDTQYF.

The rearrangement joins TRBV18 to TRBJ2-1, with 8 nucleotides matching TRBD2. CDR3 size: 15 residues. The junction had 10 bases not matched to a gene; V was cut back by 4 bases and J by 8 bases. From germline, CDR1 is KGHSH and CDR2 LQKENI. Here the CDR3 DNA reads TGTGCCAGCTCACAGAAAGCGGGAGTTCTGTATGAGCAGTTCTTC. This encodes CASSQKAGVLYEQFF.

V usage is TRBV6-2 or TRBV6-3 and J usage is TRBJ2-5; the D is unclear. The CDR3 consists of 14 residues. Germline CDR1 and CDR2: MNHEY and SVGEGT. The V and J ends lost 0 bases and 1 base respectively, with 6 bases between them. The CDR3 loop is CASSYSKIQETQYF. The CDR3 DNA follows: TGTGCCAGCAGTTACTCGAAAATCCAAGAGACCCAGTACTTC.

This clonotype occurred a few times. This chain links TRBV7-2 with TRBJ2-5; TRBD1 matches 10 bases. The ends lost 5 bases at V and 3 bases at J; junction bases unmatched: 3. The germline CDR1 and CDR2 sequences are SGHTA and FQGNSA. There are 14 residues in the CDR3. DNA for the CDR3: TGTGCCAGCAGCCGACAGGGGGCGGAAGAGACCCAGTACTTC. Encoded protein: CASSRQGAEETQYF.

The sample holds a few counts of this clonotype. The chain joins TRBV19 to TRBJ2-3, with 12 nucleotides matching TRBD2. CDR3 length equals 17 residues. In germline, CDR1 is LNHDA, CDR2 SQIVND (reference sequence). V lost 5 bases, J lost 2 bases, and 8 bases stayed unmatched. The CDR3 loop is CASSHIGLAGNTDTQYF. The CDR3 DNA is TGTGCCAGTAGTCACATCGGACTAGCGGGAAACACAGATACGCAGTATTTT.

The gene calls are TRBV12-3 or TRBV12-4 and TRBJ1-5; 7 nucleotides match TRBD1. Trimming at V came to 7 bases and at J to 5 bases, leaving 11 bases not matched to a gene. The CDR3 extends over 15 amino acids. The CDR3 nucleotides read TGTGCCAGCAATAACCGGGACAGAATGTATCAGCCCCAGCATTTT. Its translation is CASNNRDRMYQPQHF.

This clonotype was seen a few times. V and J are TRBV2 and TRBJ2-7, with 9 bases matching TRBD1. Germline CDR1 SNHLY, CDR2 FYNNEI. This CDR3 has 13 amino acids. V lost 8 bases and J lost 3; bases outside the gene matches: 5. The CDR3 sequence: CASAGTGLYEQYF. Written as DNA, the CDR3 is TGTGCCAGCGCCGGGACAGGGCTCTACGAGCAGTACTTC.

This clonotype has only a few counts. This sequence joins TRBV5-1 and TRBJ2-6; maybe TRBD1 (6 bases). Germline V CDR1 and CDR2: SGHRS, YFSETQ. Deletions cut 5 bases from V and 2 bases from J, with 14 bases between. The CDR3 is 16 amino acids. In DNA form, the CDR3 reads TGCGCCAGCAGACGTACAGGGAGACCTGGGGCCAACGTCCTGACTTTC. The encoded protein is CASRRTGRPGANVLTF.

The chain has TRBV6-5 and TRBJ1-4, with D unclear. Germline CDR1 reads MNHEY; CDR2 reads SVGAGI. The ends were cut back, 2 bases at V and 2 bases at J, with 9 bases in the middle. The CDR3 extends over 15 amino acids. The CDR3 bases are TGTGCCAGCAGTTACGACATGTACACTAATGAAAAACTGTTTTTT. Residues: CASSYDMYTNEKLFF.

The chain has TRBV9 and TRBJ2-1; 7 nucleotides align to TRBD2. The CDR3 totals 15 residues. The germline gives CDR1 SGDLS, CDR2 YYNGEE. V shed 4 bases, J shed 5 bases, and the junction held 9 bases outside the gene matches. As DNA, the CDR3 is TGTGCCAGCAGCATCGGTCCTAGCGGAAACAATGAGCAGTTCTTC. It yields the protein CASSIGPSGNNEQFF. The full variable domain, completed using reference TRBV9 and TRBJ2-1, is DSGVTQTPKHLITATGQRVTLRCSPRSGDLSVYWYQQSLDQGLQFLIQYYNGEERAKGNILERFSAQQFPDLHSELNLSSLELGDSALYFCASSIGPSGNNEQFFGPGTRLTVL.

This chain joins TRBV5-1 and TRBJ2-2, with D tentatively TRBD2 (6 bases). With 4 bases removed from V and 0 bases from J, the gap between germline ends came to 10 bases. This CDR3 is 15 amino acids long. The germline gives CDR1 SGHRS, CDR2 YFSETQ. The CDR3 here is CASSTGLPNTGELFF. The CDR3 DNA reads as TGCGCCAGCAGCACGGGACTCCCGAACACCGGGGAGCTGTTTTTT.

The sample holds a few counts of this clonotype. The chain combines TRBV11-1 with TRBJ1-1, with TRBD1 matching over 8 bases. The V and J ends lost 5 bases and 1 base, in that order; junction bases with no gene match: 6. Germline assignment: CDR1 SGHAT and CDR2 FQDESV (reference sequence). CDR3 size: 15 residues. CDR3 residues: CASSRTGQGNTEAFF. CDR3 coding DNA: TGTGCCAGCAGCCGGACCGGACAGGGGAACACTGAAGCTTTCTTT.

This sequence joins TRBV30 and TRBJ2-5, with D possibly being TRBD1 or TRBD2 (5 bases each). Trimming shortened V by 5 bases and J by 1 base, and 11 bases separated the two germline ends. The CDR3 covers 13 residues. Germline CDR1 reads GTSNPN; CDR2 reads SVGIG (reference sequence). CDR3 DNA: TGTGCCTGGGGTTACGGGACCCAAGAGACCCAGTACTTC. This gives the protein CAWGYGTQETQYF. Looking up the rest from reference TRBV30 and TRBJ2-5 gives the full variable domain: SQTIHQWPATLVQPVGSPLSLECTVEGTSNPNLYWYRQAAGRGLQLLFYSVGIGQISSEVPQNLSASRPQDRQFILSSKKLLLSDSGFYLCAWGYGTQETQYFGPGTRLLVL.

This clonotype occurred a few times. CDR3 nucleotides: TGTGCCAGCAGCCAACGAAGAATAGGGGAGACCCAGTACTTC. Its protein is CASSQRRIGETQYF. The chain couples TRBV7-2 to TRBJ2-5, with D hard to call. Trimming pared 5 bases from V and 5 bases from J, leaving 15 bases between. The germline V gene has CDR1 SGHTA and CDR2 FQGNSA. The CDR3 extends over 14 amino acids.

The chain links TRBV5-1 to TRBJ2-3, with TRBD2 matching 9 bases. The CDR3 totals 18 residues. After removal of 0 bases from V and 2 bases from J, the junction contained 10 bases not matched to a gene. Germline CDR1 and CDR2: SGHRS and YFSETQ. This chain's CDR3 is CASSLDPRREGPTDTQYF. CDR3 in DNA: TGCGCCAGCAGCTTGGACCCCAGGCGGGAGGGGCCCACAGATACGCAGTATTTT.

This clonotype was seen a few times. V gene TRBV5-1 combines with J gene TRBJ1-4; the match to TRBD1 covers 8 bases. J gave up 5 bases and V 4 bases, and 7 bases lay outside the gene matches. The CDR3 consists of 15 residues. From germline, CDR1 is SGHRS and CDR2 YFSETQ. The CDR3 loop reads CASSDGTGRNEKLFF. The CDR3 DNA is TGCGCCAGCAGCGACGGGACAGGCAGGAATGAAAAACTGTTTTTT.

This clonotype was seen ten or more times. This chain connects TRBV19 to TRBJ1-1, with 10 bases aligning to TRBD1. This CDR3 comprises 15 residues. CDR1 and CDR2 (germline): LNHDA, SQIVND (reference sequence). The V segment lost 6 bases and the J segment 5 bases; nucleotides outside the gene matches: 9. CDR3: CASSIPWTGGTEAFF. CDR3 DNA: TGTGCCAGTAGCATTCCATGGACAGGGGGAACTGAAGCTTTCTTT. The complete variable domain, with remaining parts taken from reference TRBV19 and TRBJ1-1, reads DGGITQSPKYLFRKEGQNVTLSCEQNLNHDAMYWYRQDPGQGLRLIYYSQIVNDFQKGDIAEGYSVSREKKESFPLTVTSAQKNPTAFYLCASSIPWTGGTEAFFGQGTRLTVV.